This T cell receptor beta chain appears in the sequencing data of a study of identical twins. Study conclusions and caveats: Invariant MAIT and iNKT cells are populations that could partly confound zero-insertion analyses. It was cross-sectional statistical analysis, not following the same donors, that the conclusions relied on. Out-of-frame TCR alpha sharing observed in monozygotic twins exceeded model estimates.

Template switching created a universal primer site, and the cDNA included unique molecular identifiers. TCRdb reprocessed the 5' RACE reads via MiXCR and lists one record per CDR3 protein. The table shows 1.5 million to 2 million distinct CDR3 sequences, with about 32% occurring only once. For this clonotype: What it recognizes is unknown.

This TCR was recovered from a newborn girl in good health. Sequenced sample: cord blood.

Written as DNA, the CDR3 is TGTGCCATCAGAGGATCTGCTAATGAAAAACTGTTTTTT. Translated, it gives CAIRGSANEKLFF. The chain carries TRBV10-3 and TRBJ1-4; no firm D call. Germline V gives CDR1 ENHRY, CDR2 SYGVKD. V was trimmed by 6 bases and J by 3 bases, leaving 8 bases between them. CDR3 length: 13 amino acids.